Listed here are 21 T cell receptor beta chains from one sample, sequenced in a study of blood T cell repertoires in COVID-19. TCRdb's copy holds only in-frame clones and misses some; the assay was immunoSEQ multiplex PCR. The profile covers about 180,000 clones, with approximately 82% appearing a single time and nearly 15% taken by the ten largest. The material sequenced was PBMCs or T cells enriched from blood (not recorded which). These TCRs come from a man between 50 and 59 years old who had recovered from COVID-19.

The chain uses TRBV5-1 and TRBJ2-1; D not certain. CDR1 SGHRS and CDR2 YFSETQ come from the germline V gene. With 5 bases removed from V and 0 bases from J, the gap between germline ends came to 9 bases. The length of the CDR3 is 14 residues. The CDR3 sequence is CASSSPGSYNEQFF. Here the CDR3 DNA reads TGCGCCAGCAGTTCCCCCGGCTCCTACAATGAGCAGTTCTTC.

This clone was detected only once. The J gene is TRBJ2-1, the V gene TRBV5-1, with TRBD1 as a possible D gene (5 bases). This CDR3 contains 14 residues. Germline loops: CDR1 SGHRS, CDR2 YFSETQ. The V end was cut by 2 bases, the J end by 7 bases, with 13 bases between. CDR3 sequence: CASSLTAGPNEQFF. The CDR3 DNA follows: TGCGCCAGCAGCTTAACGGCAGGGCCAAATGAGCAGTTCTTC.

In this sample, this clone turned up once. V usage is TRBV18 and J usage is TRBJ1-3; 8 positions match TRBD1. The CDR3 loop spans 16 amino acids. The V gene end was trimmed by 2 bases and the J gene end by 4 bases; junction bases not matched to a gene: 7. Germline CDR1 and CDR2: KGHSH and LQKENI. CDR3: CASSPTNRDRGNTIYF. DNA of the CDR3: TGTGCCAGCTCACCAACGAATCGGGACAGGGGAAACACCATATATTTT.

CDR3 bases: TGTGCCAGCTCGGGGAGAACAGGGGCGACGAACACTGAAGCTTTCTTT. This sequence encodes CASSGRTGATNTEAFF. The chain employs TRBV18 and TRBJ1-1, with 7 bases lining up with TRBD1. J was trimmed by 1 base and V by 6 bases; bases with no gene match: 11. The CDR3 spans 16 residues. CDR1 and CDR2 (germline): KGHSH, LQKENI.

Only one count was recorded for this clone. The V call is TRBV9, the J call TRBJ2-7; 9 nucleotides match TRBD2. V was pared by 4 bases and J by 3 bases, with 14 bases of the junction left unmatched. This CDR3 region has 17 residues. Germline loops: CDR1 SGDLS, CDR2 YYNGEE. The CDR3 loop reads CASSRGLDSGGLYEQYF. The CDR3 bases are TGTGCCAGCAGCAGGGGGCTGGATAGCGGGGGACTCTACGAGCAGTACTTC. Using reference TRBV9 and TRBJ2-7 for the parts outside the CDR3, the full variable domain is DSGVTQTPKHLITATGQRVTLRCSPRSGDLSVYWYQQSLDQGLQFLIQYYNGEERAKGNILERFSAQQFPDLHSELNLSSLELGDSALYFCASSRGLDSGGLYEQYFGPGTRLTVT.

The chain links TRBV18 to TRBJ1-1; D is perhaps TRBD1 (5 bases). The CDR3 is made up of 13 amino acids. The V end was cut by 4 bases, the J end by 4 bases, with 10 bases between. The V gene's germline CDR1 is KGHSH and CDR2 LQKENI. For the CDR3, the DNA is TGTGCCAGCTCACGTCTCGGGGGCACTGAAGCTTTCTTT. Encoded protein: CASSRLGGTEAFF.

J is TRBJ2-7 and V is TRBV3-1 (or the pseudogene TRBV3-2); the match to TRBD1 covers 10 bases. CDR1 and CDR2 (germline): LGHDT, YNNKEL (reference sequence). V shed 5 bases, J shed 9 bases, and the junction held 7 bases outside the gene matches. The CDR3 is made up of 13 amino acids. CDR3 sequence (DNA): TGTGCCAGCAGCAAAGGACAGGGGGAGACGCAGTACTTC. It encodes CASSKGQGETQYF.

V usage is TRBV10-1 and J usage is TRBJ1-2; maybe TRBD1 (6 bases). V was trimmed by 5 bases and J by 6 bases, leaving 19 bases between them. The CDR3 is made up of 15 amino acids. The germline gives CDR1 WNHNN, CDR2 SYGVQD (reference sequence). Here the CDR3 reads CASSSQGRGPNGYTF. CDR3 nucleotide sequence: TGCGCCAGCAGTTCCCAGGGGAGGGGACCCAATGGCTACACCTTC.

This clone was observed a few times. V gene TRBV6-6 combines with J gene TRBJ2-7; 8 bases agree with TRBD1. The V and J ends lost 5 bases and 6 bases, in that order; junction bases with no gene match: 3. This CDR3 spans 12 amino acids. Per germline, CDR1 MNHNY and CDR2 SVGAGI (reference sequence). The CDR3 is CASSGTGAEQYF. The CDR3 DNA is TGTGCCAGCAGTGGGACAGGAGCCGAGCAGTACTTC.

V and J are TRBV24-1 and TRBJ1-4, with a weak D call TRBD1 (5 bases). CDR3 length: 14 amino acids. The germline CDR1 and CDR2 sequences are KGHDR and SFDVKD. V shed 3 bases and J shed 11 bases, with 15 bases lying between them. CDR3: CATSDARGMGKLFF. CDR3 in DNA: TGTGCCACCAGTGATGCGCGGGGGATGGGCAAACTGTTTTTT.

The chain joins TRBV6-4 to TRBJ2-1, with 10 bases fitting TRBD1. The CDR3 has 15 residues. CDR1 and CDR2 (germline): MRHNA, SNTAGT. The trim removed 6 bases at V and 5 bases at J, leaving 7 bases unmatched. The CDR3 loop is CASSLDRGPHNEQFF. The CDR3 DNA reads as TGTGCCAGCAGCCTTGACAGGGGGCCCCACAATGAGCAGTTCTTC.

J is TRBJ1-5 and V is TRBV7-8; D uncertain. V was pared by 7 bases and J by 7 bases, with 14 bases between. Germline V lookup: CDR1 SGHVS, CDR2 FQNEAQ. The CDR3 has 13 amino acids. CDR3 protein: CASMEREWQPQHF. The CDR3 nucleotides read TGTGCCAGCATGGAGAGGGAATGGCAGCCCCAGCATTTT.

V is TRBV3-1 (or the pseudogene TRBV3-2) and J is TRBJ1-2; TRBD1 might be the D (5 bases). Germline lookup yields CDR1 LGHDT and CDR2 YNNKEL (reference sequence). Trimming removed 0 bases at V and 8 bases at J, with 16 bases between. CDR3 length: 15 residues. CDR3 in amino acids: CASSQESIGVLGYTF. The CDR3 region has the DNA TGTGCCAGCAGCCAAGAGTCGATAGGGGTTTTGGGCTACACCTTC.

The rearrangement uses TRBV24-1 and TRBJ2-3, with D possibly TRBD2 on 7 matching bases. The CDR3 has 19 residues. Germline V CDR1 and CDR2: KGHDR, SFDVKD. The ends were cut back, 7 bases at V and 6 bases at J, with 31 bases in the middle. As DNA, the CDR3 is TGTGCCACCAGCGGGACGGTTGGATTAGCAGGAGGGAGGGGGGATACGCAGTATTTT. Its translation is CATSGTVGLAGGRGDTQYF.

The chain couples TRBV11-2 to TRBJ2-7; TRBD1 matches 8 bases. V gave up 5 bases and J gave up 2 bases; unmatched junction bases: 8. The germline V gene has CDR1 SGHAT and CDR2 FQNNGV. The CDR3 extends over 15 amino acids. CDR3 DNA sequence: TGTGCCAGCAGCCAAAGTAGGGACAGGCCCTACGAGCAGTACTTC. It translates to CASSQSRDRPYEQYF.

This sequence joins TRBV19 and TRBJ1-4, with 8 bases aligning to TRBD1. The V gene end was trimmed by 5 bases and the J gene end by 0 bases; junction bases not matched to a gene: 5. The CDR3 consists of 16 residues. Germline CDR1 LNHDA, CDR2 SQIVND (reference sequence). CDR3 loop: CASSFGQGTTNEKLFF. The CDR3 region has the DNA TGTGCCAGTAGTTTCGGACAGGGCACAACTAATGAAAAACTGTTTTTT.

The CDR3 DNA reads as TGTGCCAGCATTCAGGGGAACACCGGGGAGCTGTTTTTT. Translation: CASIQGNTGELFF. The chain carries TRBV2 and TRBJ2-2, with D perhaps TRBD1 (5 bases). CDR1 is SNHLY and CDR2 is FYNNEI in the germline V gene. V was cut by 7 bases and J by 1 base, with 7 bases left in between. The CDR3 consists of 13 residues.

CDR3 nucleotides: TGTGCCAGCAGAGGACAGGGCTCCTATAATTCACCCCTCCACTTT. Translation gives CASRGQGSYNSPLHF. The chain carries TRBV6-5 and TRBJ1-6, with TRBD1 identical over 8 bases. Looked up from germline, CDR1 is MNHEY and CDR2 is SVGAGI. The CDR3 loop spans 15 amino acids. V lost 6 bases to trimming and J lost 0 bases; unmatched junction nucleotides: 1.

The chain uses TRBV6-5 and TRBJ1-2; 8 nucleotides agree with TRBD1. Germline V gives CDR1 MNHEY, CDR2 SVGAGI. This CDR3 has 13 amino acids. V was clipped by 9 bases and J by 3 bases; unmatched bases: 6. The CDR3 DNA follows: TGTGCCAGTAGGGAGACAGGGGACTATGGCTACACCTTC. Amino acids: CASRETGDYGYTF.

The chain recombines TRBV24-1 with TRBJ2-1; D may be TRBD2 (7 bases). This CDR3 has 15 residues. V lost 4 bases, J lost 16 bases, and 25 bases lay in between. Germline V CDR1 and CDR2: KGHDR, SFDVKD. DNA of the CDR3: TGTGCCACCAGTGACCCCGGTGGGCGGGGGCCATTCCGTTTCTTC. This sequence encodes CATSDPGGRGPFRFF.

There are a few counts of this clone. The V and J genes are TRBV3-1 (or the pseudogene TRBV3-2) and TRBJ2-7; D is uncertain. Trimming removed 1 base at V and 4 bases at J, with 14 bases between. The CDR3 extends over 15 amino acids. Germline V gene lookup returns CDR1 LGHDT and CDR2 YNNKEL (reference sequence). In nucleotides, the CDR3 is TGTGCCAGCAGCCAAGTCCTTTCGCGCTATTACGAGCAGTACTTC. Encoded protein: CASSQVLSRYYEQYF.